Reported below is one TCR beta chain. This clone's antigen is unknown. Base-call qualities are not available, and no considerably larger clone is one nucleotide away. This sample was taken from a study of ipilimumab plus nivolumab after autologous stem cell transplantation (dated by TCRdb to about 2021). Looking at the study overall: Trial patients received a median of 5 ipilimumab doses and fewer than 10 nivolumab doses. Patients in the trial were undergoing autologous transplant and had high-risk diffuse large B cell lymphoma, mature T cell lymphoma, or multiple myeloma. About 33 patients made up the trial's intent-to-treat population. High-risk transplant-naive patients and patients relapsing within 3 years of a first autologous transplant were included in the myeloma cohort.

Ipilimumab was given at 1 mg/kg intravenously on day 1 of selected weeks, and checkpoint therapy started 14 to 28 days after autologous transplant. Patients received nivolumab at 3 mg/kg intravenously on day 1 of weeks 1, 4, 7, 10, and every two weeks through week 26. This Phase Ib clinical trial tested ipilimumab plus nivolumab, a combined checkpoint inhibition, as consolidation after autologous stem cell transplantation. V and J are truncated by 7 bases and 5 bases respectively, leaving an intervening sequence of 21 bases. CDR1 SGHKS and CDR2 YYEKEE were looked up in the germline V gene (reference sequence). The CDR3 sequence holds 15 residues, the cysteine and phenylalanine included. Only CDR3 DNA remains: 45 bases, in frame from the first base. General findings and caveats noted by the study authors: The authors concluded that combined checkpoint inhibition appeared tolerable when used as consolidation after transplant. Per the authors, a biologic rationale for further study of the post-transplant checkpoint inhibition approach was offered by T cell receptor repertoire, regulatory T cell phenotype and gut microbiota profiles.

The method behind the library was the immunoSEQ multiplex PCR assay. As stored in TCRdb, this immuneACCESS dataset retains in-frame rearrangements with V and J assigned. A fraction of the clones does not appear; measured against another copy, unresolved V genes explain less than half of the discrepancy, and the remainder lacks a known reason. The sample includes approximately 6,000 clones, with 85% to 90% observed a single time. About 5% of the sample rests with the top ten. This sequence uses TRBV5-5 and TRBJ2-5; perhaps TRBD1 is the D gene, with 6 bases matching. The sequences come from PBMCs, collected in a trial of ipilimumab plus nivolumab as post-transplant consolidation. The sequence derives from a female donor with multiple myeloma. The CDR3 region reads CASSAGQTFRETQYF. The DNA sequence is TGTGCCAGCTCCGCCGGACAGACCTTCCGGGAGACCCAGTACTTC.